These T cell receptor beta chains were read from a single sample in a study of blood T cell repertoires in COVID-19. The table came from immunoSEQ multiplex PCR; TCRdb's copy has only in-frame clones and leaves some out. This repertoire shows roughly 200,000 clones, 70% to 90% found once; its top ten account for around 9.9%. The sample comprised peripheral blood. These receptors all stem from a human donor with active or convalescent COVID-19. The donor label of this sample is uncertain. Each CDR3 is given with its conserved first and last residue. D genes are given only for firm matches. Expanded clones get a size class; other rows say once, few or many, or leave the size out.

TRBV19,TRBJ1-2,-,TRBD1,TGTGCCAGTAGTGTCGACAGGGTAAGCTATGGCTACACCTTC,CASSVDRVSYGYTF
TRBV9,TRBJ2-7,once,TRBD1,TGTGCCAGCAGCGTAGGACGAGGGGGACAGACCTACGAGCAGTACTTC,CASSVGRGGQTYEQYF
TRBV24-1,TRBJ2-7,many,TRBD2,TGTGCCACCAGTGATTTAGGGACTAGAACGTACTTC,CATSDLGTRTYF
TRBV4-2,TRBJ2-7,-,-,TGTGCCAGCAGCCAAGGGTACAGGGGAGGCATTCAGTACGAGCAGTACTTC,CASSQGYRGGIQYEQYF
TRBV7-9,TRBJ1-4,-,-,TGTGCCAGCAGCTTATCCTTGGGACTTAATGAAAAACTGTTTTTT,CASSLSLGLNEKLFF
TRBV9,TRBJ2-3,-,-,TGTGCCAGCAGCGCCCCAGGAGGGGCCAGCACAGATACGCAGTATTTT,CASSAPGGASTDTQYF
TRBV13,TRBJ2-3,-,TRBD2,TGTGCCAGCAGCTTAGGAGGGACTAGAGGGGAGTATTTT,CASSLGGTRGEYF
TRBV6-5,TRBJ2-7,-,TRBD1,TGTGCCAGCAGGACCAGGGACAGCCTGAGGGGGGAGCAGTACTTC,CASRTRDSLRGEQYF
TRBV2,TRBJ2-7,-,TRBD2,TGTGCCAGCAGTGGACTAGCGGGCCGTTTCGAGCAGTACTTC,CASSGLAGRFEQYF
TRBV6-5,TRBJ1-6,-,-,TGTGCCAGCAGTCCTGAGACAGTCTATAATTCACCCCTCCACTTT,CASSPETVYNSPLHF
TRBV3-1/TRBV3-2,TRBJ2-1,-,-,TGTGCCAGCAGCCAACACGACTCCCTCAATACAATGGGGCAGTTCTTC,CASSQHDSLNTMGQFF
TRBV27,TRBJ1-4,-,TRBD1,TGTGCCAGCAGTAAAGACAGGGGTGGAACTAATGAAAAACTGTTTTTT,CASSKDRGGTNEKLFF
TRBV6-2/TRBV6-3,TRBJ2-7,few,TRBD2,TGTGCCAGCAGTTACCGGCCTAGCGGGGGGGCCCAGCAGTACTTC,CASSYRPSGGAQQYF
TRBV7-9,TRBJ1-4,-,-,TGTGCCAGCAGCTGGCAGGCCGCAACTAATGAAAAACTGTTTTTT,CASSWQAATNEKLFF
TRBV6-6,TRBJ1-1,-,TRBD1,TGTGCCAGCAGTTACGGATTCGACAGGGTGAACACTGAAGCTTTCTTT,CASSYGFDRVNTEAFF
TRBV4-3,TRBJ2-4,-,TRBD2,TGCGCCAGCAGCCAAGGGATGGGAGGGGCCAAAAACATTCAGTACTTC,CASSQGMGGAKNIQYF
TRBV12-5,TRBJ1-1,-,-,TGTGCTGGCCGGGGGGGTCACACTGAAGCTTTCTTT,CAGRGGHTEAFF
TRBV7-9,TRBJ2-2,-,TRBD2,TGTGCCAGCAGCTTAGCAGCGGGAGGTATCACCGGGGAGCTGTTTTTT,CASSLAAGGITGELFF
TRBV7-9,TRBJ1-2,-,-,TGTGCCAGCAGCCCGAGAATCTATGGCTACACCTTC,CASSPRIYGYTF
TRBV7-2,TRBJ1-2,-,-,TGTGCCAGCAGCTCGGGACTTAACTATGGCTACACCTTC,CASSSGLNYGYTF
TRBV6-5,TRBJ1-1,-,-,TGTGCCAGCAGCCGCGGGGACACTGAAGCTTTCTTT,CASSRGDTEAFF